The clone carrying this T cell receptor beta chain was seen more than once but under ten times. This entry belongs to a study of blood T cell repertoires in COVID-19. At the level of the study: Specimens from acute and convalescent COVID-19 originated in the United States, Italy and Spain.

In the original workflow: Nucleated cell number was recorded as an estimate derived from reference gene primer amplification. Assay used: immunoSEQ multiplex PCR; TCRdb lists only in-frame clones, some missing. V and J calls and clone size are given by that table; D and trimming were obtained from the DNA. The sample contains 250,000 to 350,000 clones, roughly nine tenths of which appear only once. The CDR3 is 15 residues long. Germline values: CDR1 SEHNR, CDR2 FQNEAQ (reference sequence). The V end lost 5 bases, the J end lost 0 bases, and 11 bases lay between the germline ends. The sequencing input was peripheral blood. V usage is TRBV7-9 and J usage is TRBJ1-5; D remains unclear. This clonotype was sampled from a man in his late teens or twenties with active or convalescent COVID-19. This CDR3 is CASSPPSGSNQPQHF. DNA of the CDR3: TGTGCCAGCAGCCCACCGTCGGGTAGCAATCAGCCCCAGCATTTT.